Each of the 5 T cell receptor beta chains below was sequenced from the same sample in a study of blood T cell repertoires in COVID-19. This table comes from immunoSEQ multiplex PCR, and its TCRdb copy is limited to in-frame clones, with some not included. The sample includes 200,000 to 250,000 clones, roughly 84% of them seen just once. The source material was peripheral blood. These receptors were obtained from a woman younger than 45 who had recovered from COVID-19.

This clone was recorded once. V is TRBV3-1 (or the pseudogene TRBV3-2) and J is TRBJ2-5; perhaps TRBD2 as D (6 bases). The V gene lost 3 bases and the J gene lost 2 bases, with 10 bases spanning the gap. The CDR3 runs 14 residues. The germline V gene has CDR1 LGHDT and CDR2 YNNKEL (reference sequence). Here the CDR3 reads CASSQRGSQETQYF. As DNA, the CDR3 is TGTGCCAGCAGCCAGCGGGGATCACAAGAGACCCAGTACTTC.

This clone occurred many times. V and J are TRBV27 and TRBJ1-2, with 8 bases lining up with TRBD1. This CDR3 spans 16 amino acids. Germline V gene lookup returns CDR1 MNHEY and CDR2 SMNVEV (reference sequence). Trimming cost V 5 bases and J 5 bases; bases outside gene matches: 13. CDR3 DNA sequence: TGTGCCAGCAGTCCGACCAGGACAGGGAGGGGGTATGGCTACACCTTC. Residues: CASSPTRTGRGYGYTF.

The rearrangement uses TRBV25-1 and TRBJ2-3, with TRBD2 matching over 12 bases. Germline CDR1 and CDR2: MGHDK and SYGVNS. The CDR3 runs to 14 residues. The trim removed 7 bases at V and 3 bases at J, leaving 2 bases unmatched. The CDR3 reads CASTGTSGTDTQYF. The CDR3, as DNA: TGTGCCAGCACCGGGACTAGCGGGACAGATACGCAGTATTTT.

In regard to this clone: The sample holds other DNA sequences that translate to the same CDR3. The rearrangement uses TRBV6-5 and TRBJ2-1; possible D gene TRBD2, 5 bases. Between the trimmed V and J ends, which lost 0 bases and 0 bases, there was a span of 6 bases. Per germline, CDR1 MNHEY and CDR2 SVGAGI. The CDR3 runs to 15 residues. The CDR3 nucleotides are TGTGCCAGCAGTTACTCTGGGAGCTCCTACAATGAGCAGTTCTTC. This sequence encodes CASSYSGSSYNEQFF.

The V call is TRBV7-9, the J call TRBJ2-2; TRBD1 matches 9 bases. The length of the CDR3 is 17 residues. V lost 6 bases, J lost 7 bases, and 15 bases stayed unmatched. Germline-derived CDR1 and CDR2 are SEHNR and FQNEAQ (reference sequence). Written as DNA, the CDR3 is TGTGCCAGCAGGACCTTTGGAGGACAGGGGATACACGGGGAGCTGTTTTTT. Its translation is CASRTFGGQGIHGELFF.